This note documents a single TCR beta chain sequence. The source of the sample is a study of cytomegalovirus exposure and HLA in healthy donors. Profiled with immunoSEQ multiplex PCR; TCRdb holds only in-frame clones, not every one. The table lists 150,000 to 200,000 clones, about 82% of them singletons. CDR1 and CDR2 from the germline V gene are MNHEY and SMNVEV (reference sequence). This CDR3 contains 16 residues. Trimming at V came to 2 bases and at J to 0 bases, leaving 6 bases not matched to a gene. Sequencing input: PBMCs. This receptor was obtained from a man aged 30-40 years in good health and CMV-seropositive. The V call is TRBV27, the J call TRBJ1-1; TRBD1 matches at 7 bases. CDR3 sequence reads: CASSLRGTDLNTEAFF. CDR3 sequence (DNA): TGTGCCAGCAGTTTACGGGGGACAGACTTGAACACTGAAGCTTTCTTT.